This passage covers 27 T cell receptor beta chains from one sample sequenced in a study of a mutant IDH1 vaccine in newly diagnosed glioma. Specified time point: week 5, during vaccination. Alongside topical imiquimod, each dose of vaccine comprised 300 ug of mutant IDH1 20-mer peptide. These receptors' targets are unknown. TCRdb's copy holds only in-frame clones and misses some; the assay was immunoSEQ multiplex PCR. This table has 38,000 or so clones, 90% to 95% appearing once. The source material was PBMCs, sampled from a glioma patient whose treatment included an IDH1 peptide vaccine. These receptors came from a man in his forties or fifties with glioma.

The V call is TRBV7-9, the J call TRBJ2-3; 9 bases line up with TRBD2. The CDR3 runs to 15 residues. V gave up 5 bases and J gave up 2 bases; unmatched junction bases: 5. Germline lookup yields CDR1 SEHNR and CDR2 FQNEAQ (reference sequence). CDR3 DNA sequence: TGTGCCAGCAGCCGTCTAGCGGGACCCACAGATACGCAGTATTTT. This codes for CASSRLAGPTDTQYF.

This clone appeared a single time. The chain employs TRBV6-1 and TRBJ2-7; TRBD2 aligns across 7 bases. The germline gives CDR1 MNHNS, CDR2 SASEGT. V lost 0 bases and J lost 5; bases outside the gene matches: 10. The CDR3 loop spans 16 amino acids. Here the CDR3 DNA reads TGTGCCAGCAGTGAAGCCGGGACTACCCCTTCTAACGAGCAGTACTTC. Its protein is CASSEAGTTPSNEQYF.

This chain joins TRBV28 and TRBJ2-3; 7 bases line up with TRBD1. This CDR3 spans 14 amino acids. The J segment lost 6 bases and the V segment lost 6 bases, leaving 9 bases of the junction unmatched. The germline V gene encodes CDR1 MDHEN and CDR2 SYDVKM. CDR3 loop: CASRFGTAGDTQYF. The CDR3 DNA reads TGTGCCAGCAGATTCGGGACAGCTGGCGATACGCAGTATTTT.

The chain uses TRBV7-2 and TRBJ2-2; D may be TRBD1 (5 bases). The CDR3 contains 15 residues. V was cut by 1 base and J by 4 bases, with 10 bases left in between. The germline V gene encodes CDR1 SGHTA and CDR2 FQGNSA. The CDR3 loop is CASSLGGRLTGELFF. The CDR3 bases are TGTGCCAGCAGCTTAGGGGGCAGGCTCACCGGGGAGCTGTTTTTT.

The chain employs TRBV18 and TRBJ2-7, with 8 bases aligning to TRBD1. V lost 6 bases, J lost 1 base, and 5 bases stayed unmatched. The CDR3 is 14 residues long. Germline lookup yields CDR1 KGHSH and CDR2 LQKENI. CDR3 in amino acids: CASSPRQGSYEQYF. CDR3 bases: TGTGCCAGCTCCCCCAGACAGGGGTCCTACGAGCAGTACTTC.

The chain recombines TRBV4-3 with TRBJ1-1, with D uncertain. The CDR3 has 12 amino acids. Between the trimmed V and J ends, which lost 4 bases and 7 bases, there was a span of 10 bases. Germline assignment: CDR1 LGHNA and CDR2 YSLEER. CDR3: CASSRTGREAFF. CDR3 in DNA: TGCGCCAGCAGCCGGACCGGCCGTGAAGCTTTCTTT.

This sequence joins TRBV19 and TRBJ2-1; maybe TRBD2 (6 bases). This CDR3 has 18 amino acids. Per germline, CDR1 LNHDA and CDR2 SQIVND (reference sequence). Trimming stripped 7 bases from V and 8 bases from J, with 30 bases between. This CDR3 is CASTRRGRGTDYSHEQFF. CDR3 in DNA: TGTGCCAGTACAAGGCGGGGACGGGGGACGGACTACAGCCATGAGCAGTTCTTC.

The chain uses TRBV2 and TRBJ2-7; 8 positions match TRBD1. V shed 6 bases, J shed 6 bases, and the junction held 4 bases outside the gene matches. The germline gives CDR1 SNHLY, CDR2 FYNNEI. This CDR3 is built from 12 residues. CDR3 amino acids: CASSVTGGEQYF. For the CDR3, the DNA is TGTGCCAGCAGCGTCACAGGGGGCGAGCAGTACTTC.

The chain is built from TRBV19 and TRBJ1-4; the match to TRBD1 covers 9 bases. The CDR3 has 16 amino acids. V shed 11 bases, J shed 8 bases, and the junction held 18 bases outside the gene matches. Looked up from germline, CDR1 is LNHDA and CDR2 is SQIVND (reference sequence). The DNA for the CDR3 is TGTGCCCCCCAACCACAGGGGGCGCGCCAGGGGGAAAAACTGTTTTTT. Translation gives CAPQPQGARQGEKLFF.

The chain recombines TRBV6-5 with TRBJ1-6; a weak D match, TRBD1 (5 bases). In germline, CDR1 is MNHEY, CDR2 SVGAGI. Trimming pared 0 bases from V and 10 bases from J, leaving 16 bases between. This CDR3 has 16 residues. DNA of the CDR3: TGTGCCAGCAGTTACTCCCGGAGCAGGGTGGGCTCACCCCTCCACTTT. Translation: CASSYSRSRVGSPLHF.

The chain carries TRBV7-9 and TRBJ1-3; the D is unclear. Trimming cost V 4 bases and J 0 bases, with 16 bases left between them. Germline V lookup: CDR1 SEHNR, CDR2 FQNEAQ (reference sequence). The CDR3 is 17 residues long. The CDR3 nucleotides are TGTGCCAGCAGCTCGGGGAAGACGCAACACTCTGGAAACACCATATATTTT. Residues: CASSSGKTQHSGNTIYF.

V usage is TRBV6-6 and J usage is TRBJ2-3; 11 bases are shared with TRBD2. Trimming removed 5 bases from V and 4 bases from J; junction bases left unmatched: 8. The length of the CDR3 is 16 residues. Germline-derived CDR1 and CDR2 are MNHNY and SVGAGI (reference sequence). CDR3 DNA sequence: TGTGCCAGCAGTAACCCACTAGCGGGAGTGGCAGATACGCAGTATTTT. Protein product: CASSNPLAGVADTQYF.

The V gene is TRBV6-5, the J gene TRBJ1-3; D unresolved. Trimming cost V 3 bases and J 0 bases, with 12 bases left between them. This CDR3 has 16 amino acids. Germline-derived CDR1 and CDR2 are MNHEY and SVGAGI. As DNA, the CDR3 is TGTGCCAGCAGTTATCGTCGCCAGTCCTCTGGAAACACCATATATTTT. As protein: CASSYRRQSSGNTIYF.

The V call is TRBV5-1, the J call TRBJ2-5, with TRBD2 matching over 10 bases. The trim removed 2 bases at V and 1 base at J, leaving 5 bases unmatched. CDR1 and CDR2 (germline): SGHRS, YFSETQ. The CDR3 totals 16 residues. The CDR3 loop is CASSFPSGGAQETQYF. The CDR3 DNA is TGCGCCAGCAGCTTTCCCAGCGGGGGGGCCCAAGAGACCCAGTACTTC.

CDR3 loop: CASRPQGNHEQYF. The CDR3 nucleotides read TGCGCCAGCAGGCCACAGGGGAATCACGAGCAGTACTTC. The chain links TRBV5-1 to TRBJ2-7, with 7 bases that match TRBD1. This CDR3 is 13 amino acids long. Trimming at V came to 5 bases and at J to 5 bases, leaving 7 bases not matched to a gene. Germline lookup yields CDR1 SGHRS and CDR2 YFSETQ.

The V call is TRBV2, the J call TRBJ2-2, with D possibly being TRBD1 or TRBD2 (6 bases each). This CDR3 contains 14 residues. The germline V gene encodes CDR1 SNHLY and CDR2 FYNNEI. Trimming took off 6 bases at V and 4 bases at J, with 12 bases between the two ends. The CDR3 nucleotides are TGTGCCAGCAGGGGTAGGGGGGTCACCGGGGAGCTGTTTTTT. This translates into CASRGRGVTGELFF.

The chain is built from TRBV19 and TRBJ1-1; 8 bases are shared with TRBD1. Trimming took 7 bases from V and 8 from J; bases not matched to a gene: 6. CDR1 and CDR2 (germline): LNHDA, SQIVND (reference sequence). CDR3 length: 12 amino acids. This CDR3 reads CASTLGDREAFF. The CDR3 nucleotides are TGTGCCAGTACCCTGGGGGACAGGGAAGCTTTCTTT.

V and J are TRBV5-1 and TRBJ2-3, with D possibly being TRBD1 (6 bases). V was cut by 3 bases and J by 4 bases, with 12 bases left in between. The CDR3 is made up of 14 amino acids. Germline V lookup: CDR1 SGHRS, CDR2 YFSETQ. The CDR3 loop reads CASSSGQPSDTQYF. The CDR3 DNA sequence: TGCGCCAGCAGCTCTGGACAGCCTTCAGATACGCAGTATTTT.

This clone occurred once. J is TRBJ2-1 and V is TRBV14; 14 bases fit TRBD2. J gave up 13 bases and V 1 base, and 12 bases lay outside the gene matches. The germline V gene encodes CDR1 SGHDN and CDR2 FVKESK. This CDR3 has 17 residues. CDR3 in amino acids: CASSQAGLAGVIDRQFF. CDR3 bases: TGTGCCAGCAGCCAAGCGGGACTAGCGGGAGTTATCGACCGTCAGTTCTTC. The full variable domain, its missing parts supplied by reference TRBV14 and TRBJ2-1, is EAGVTQFPSHSVIEKGQTVTLRCDPISGHDNLYWYRRVMGKEIKFLLHFVKESKQDESGMPNNRFLAERTGGTYSTLKVQPAELEDSGVYFCASSQAGLAGVIDRQFFGPGTRLTVL.

CDR3 sequence (DNA): TGTGCCAGCAACCCGGGGTGGGGGCAACCGAACACTGAAGCTTTCTTT. It codes for CASNPGWGQPNTEAFF. The chain couples TRBV9 to TRBJ1-1; maybe TRBD1 (6 bases). From germline, CDR1 is SGDLS and CDR2 YYNGEE. The CDR3 is made up of 16 amino acids. With 6 bases removed from V and 1 base from J, the gap between germline ends came to 19 bases.

This clone has a single count. The chain links TRBV7-2 to TRBJ2-5; D is ambiguous. CDR3 size: 14 residues. CDR1 SGHTA and CDR2 FQGNSA come from the germline V gene. V lost 2 bases and J 4 bases, leaving 11 bases between the germline ends. CDR3 DNA: TGTGCCAGCAGCTTACTAAGAACTGGAGAGACCCAGTACTTC. As protein: CASSLLRTGETQYF.

The chain is built from TRBV7-9 and TRBJ1-2; the match to TRBD1 covers 7 bases. Germline V gene data show CDR1 as SEHNR and CDR2 as FQNEAQ (reference sequence). This CDR3 is 16 amino acids long. The J segment lost 2 bases and the V segment lost 4 bases, leaving 10 bases of the junction unmatched. The CDR3 nucleotides are TGTGCCAGCAGCTCCCCACCGCTGGACAGGAACTATGGCTACACCTTC. Amino acid sequence: CASSSPPLDRNYGYTF.

This chain connects TRBV6-9 to TRBJ2-3; weak D call: TRBD1 (6 bases). The length of the CDR3 is 17 residues. Per germline, CDR1 MNHGY and CDR2 SVAAGI. V lost 11 bases and J lost 2, with 26 bases in between. Written as DNA, the CDR3 is TGTGCCGCCCCGGTCGCACAGGGAATGGGGGCCACAGATACGCAGTATTTT. This encodes CAAPVAQGMGATDTQYF.

The V call is TRBV27, the J call TRBJ2-3, with no clear D. From germline, CDR1 is MNHEY and CDR2 SMNVEV (reference sequence). Trimming took 4 bases from V and 2 from J, leaving 10 bases between them. The CDR3 length is 14 residues. The CDR3 is CASSSSRNTDTQYF. In DNA, the CDR3 is TGTGCCAGCAGTTCCTCCAGGAACACAGATACGCAGTATTTT.

The chain recombines TRBV4-3 with TRBJ2-1; D remains unclear. Deletions cut 1 base from V and 5 bases from J, with 9 bases between. Looked up from germline, CDR1 is LGHNA and CDR2 is YSLEER. The CDR3 is 14 residues long. In DNA form, the CDR3 reads TGCGCCAGCAGCCAAGTACACGCTAACAATGAGCAGTTCTTC. Amino acids: CASSQVHANNEQFF.

This clone was observed once. CDR3 residues: CARQAPQAFF. The CDR3 DNA reads as TGTGCCAGGCAGGCCCCCCAAGCTTTCTTT. The rearrangement links TRBV6-6 to TRBJ1-1, with D unclear. CDR1 and CDR2 from the germline V gene are MNHNY and SVGAGI (reference sequence). The CDR3 is 10 amino acids. V lost 9 bases and J lost 9, with 11 bases in between.

CDR3 in amino acids: CAWSPDRGPPFDFEKLFF. Written as DNA, the CDR3 is TGTGCCTGGAGCCCGGACAGGGGGCCACCCTTCGACTTTGAAAAACTGTTTTTT. The chain joins TRBV30 to TRBJ1-4; 11 bases are a match to TRBD1. The CDR3 length is 18 residues. V trimming: 3 bases; J trimming: 7 bases; junction bases outside the gene matches: 16. CDR1 GTSNPN and CDR2 SVGIG come from the germline V gene (reference sequence).